What follows are 25 T cell receptor beta chains derived from one specimen sequenced in a study of human T cells and chemical hapten exposure. Documented time point: patch test 1, 2 weeks after DPC sensitization. Sample treatment: therapeutic diphenylcyclopropenone sensitization with weekly scalp DPC. TCRdb passed the RACE reads through MiXCR, listing each CDR3 protein once. Altogether around 100,000 distinct CDR3 sequences are present, 11% being singletons, with the ten largest covering roughly 3.2%. The input for sequencing was whole blood, taken in connection with sensitization to the hapten diphenylcyclopropenone (DPC). The receptors originated from a woman in her thirties or forties with alopecia areata. Some clones in this sample may be carry-over from other donors' samples.

This clonotype has just a few counts. The chain has TRBV12-3 or TRBV12-4 and TRBJ2-1, with 11 bases identical to TRBD2. This CDR3 comprises 16 residues. V shed 5 bases, J shed 5 bases, and the junction held 8 bases outside the gene matches. CDR3 residues: CASSPGLAGGNNEQFF. CDR3 in DNA: TGTGCCAGCAGTCCAGGTCTAGCGGGGGGAAACAATGAGCAGTTCTTC.

This clonotype was seen many times. The chain combines TRBV30 with TRBJ1-5; tentatively, D is TRBD1 (5 bases). The CDR3 spans 14 residues. Trimming took 1 base from V and 6 from J, leaving 13 bases between them. CDR1 is GTSNPN, CDR2 SVGIG, per germline (reference sequence). The CDR3 DNA follows: TGTGCCTGGAGTGGCCCCGGTCAGGGTCAGCCCCAGCATTTT. Its protein product is CAWSGPGQGQPQHF. Using reference TRBV30 and TRBJ1-5 for the parts outside the CDR3, the full variable domain is SQTIHQWPATLVQPVGSPLSLECTVEGTSNPNLYWYRQAAGRGLQLLFYSVGIGQISSEVPQNLSASRPQDRQFILSSKKLLLSDSGFYLCAWSGPGQGQPQHFGDGTRLSIL.

In this sample, this clonotype turned up a few times. The J gene is TRBJ2-2, the V gene TRBV7-6; D uncertain. CDR1 is SGHVS, CDR2 FNYEAQ, per germline. V was pared by 1 base and J by 4 bases, with 7 bases between. The CDR3 runs to 14 residues. The CDR3 here is CASSLVGITGELFF. CDR3 nucleotide sequence: TGTGCCAGCAGCTTAGTAGGGATCACCGGGGAGCTGTTTTTT.

This clonotype has only a few counts. The chain joins TRBV18 to TRBJ1-4, with TRBD1 matching over 8 bases. CDR3 length: 18 amino acids. Per germline, CDR1 KGHSH and CDR2 LQKENI. The J segment lost 6 bases and the V segment lost 4 bases, leaving 16 bases of the junction unmatched. The CDR3 DNA reads TGTGCCAGCTCACGAACTAAGGGACAGGCGATGTCCCATGAAAAACTGTTTTTT. Its translation is CASSRTKGQAMSHEKLFF.

This clonotype was picked up a small number of times. This sequence joins TRBV24-1 and TRBJ2-1; 12 bases map to TRBD2. The CDR3 has 15 amino acids. The V gene's germline CDR1 is KGHDR and CDR2 SFDVKD. The V and J ends lost 7 bases and 10 bases, in that order; junction bases with no gene match: 10. DNA of the CDR3: TGTGCCACCAGCGAACTAGCGGGAGGTGTCGAGGAGCAGTTCTTC. Protein: CATSELAGGVEEQFF.

The table lists this clonotype with a few counts. This sequence joins TRBV19 and TRBJ2-6; maybe TRBD2 (5 bases). In germline, CDR1 is LNHDA, CDR2 SQIVND (reference sequence). The ends were cut back, 6 bases at V and 1 base at J, with 10 bases in the middle. The CDR3 loop spans 15 amino acids. CDR3 protein: CASSGSGSGANVLTF. CDR3 sequence (DNA): TGTGCCAGTAGCGGGTCGGGGTCTGGGGCCAACGTCCTGACTTTC.

This clonotype was counted ten times or more. The gene calls are TRBV3-1 and TRBJ1-1, with D maybe TRBD1 (6 bases). V was clipped by 1 base and J by 6 bases, with 18 bases between them. This CDR3 is 16 amino acids long. Germline lookup yields CDR1 LGHDT and CDR2 YNNKEL (reference sequence). The CDR3 here is CASSQGDRRAGAEAFF. The DNA of the CDR3 is TGTGCCAGCAGCCAAGGGGATCGGCGAGCAGGGGCTGAAGCTTTCTTT.

This clonotype was counted many times. This chain links TRBV7-2 with TRBJ1-2; no clear D gene. V lost 4 bases to trimming and J lost 5 bases, with 17 bases between them. This CDR3 region has 15 residues. Germline V gene data show CDR1 as SGHTA and CDR2 as FQGNSA. CDR3 sequence reads: CASSSQRSVSYGYTF. The CDR3 nucleotides read TGTGCCAGCAGCTCACAGCGATCCGTTTCTTATGGCTACACCTTC.

This clonotype was seen a few times. V gene TRBV30 combines with J gene TRBJ1-3; D possibly corresponds to TRBD1 (6 bases). CDR3 length: 16 amino acids. Trimming took off 2 bases at V and 0 bases at J, with 14 bases between the two ends. Germline assignment: CDR1 GTSNPN and CDR2 SVGIG (reference sequence). The CDR3 nucleotides are TGTGCCTGGAGTCCGGGGGCTCCCCGCTCTGGAAACACCATATATTTT. It yields the protein CAWSPGAPRSGNTIYF.

The CDR3 DNA sequence: TGTGCCAGCAGCTTCGGACTAGTGGGGGCCTTCTACGAGCAGTACTTC. Its protein is CASSFGLVGAFYEQYF. The rearrangement joins TRBV7-2 to TRBJ2-7, with D possibly TRBD2 on 7 matching bases. CDR1 and CDR2 (germline): SGHTA, FQGNSA. V shed 3 bases and J shed 3 bases, with 18 bases lying between them. There are 16 residues in the CDR3.

This clonotype was seen a few times. This sequence joins TRBV6-2 or TRBV6-3 and TRBJ1-1; a possible D gene is TRBD1 (6 bases). CDR3 length: 16 amino acids. Germline V gene lookup returns CDR1 MNHEY and CDR2 SVGEGT. V was pared by 5 bases and J by 4 bases, with 20 bases between. This CDR3 is CASSTLPGRGITEAFF. The CDR3 nucleotides are TGTGCCAGCAGTACTCTCCCAGGGAGGGGGATCACTGAAGCTTTCTTT.

This chain uses TRBV18 with TRBJ1-2; D is unclear. This CDR3 region has 13 residues. Germline V gene lookup returns CDR1 KGHSH and CDR2 LQKENI. The ends were cut back, 4 bases at V and 3 bases at J, with 9 bases in the middle. The CDR3 region has the DNA TGTGCCAGCTCACTCGACAAATACTATGGCTACACCTTC. Its translation is CASSLDKYYGYTF.

This rearrangement joins TRBV20-1 to TRBJ2-1, with 7 nucleotides matching TRBD2. Germline CDR1 DFQATT, CDR2 SNEGSKA (reference sequence). The CDR3 is 14 amino acids. The CDR3 loop reads CSHTGTTPYNEQFF. The CDR3, as DNA: TGCAGCCACACCGGGACTACGCCCTACAATGAGCAGTTCTTC.

The sample holds a few counts of this clonotype. The chain uses TRBV11-2 and TRBJ2-4; D call uncertain. Germline CDR1 and CDR2: SGHAT and FQNNGV. The CDR3 runs to 19 residues. Deletions cut 2 bases from V and 0 bases from J, with 20 bases between. Written as DNA, the CDR3 is TGTGCCAGCAGCTTAAGCGCGGCGGACGCCGCGTTAGCCAAAAACATTCAGTACTTC. It codes for CASSLSAADAALAKNIQYF.

Ten or more counts support this clonotype. The chain links TRBV27 to TRBJ2-1; tentative D call: TRBD2 (5 bases). The CDR3 extends over 13 amino acids. The V and J ends lost 6 bases and 7 bases respectively, with 13 bases between them. Germline lookup yields CDR1 MNHEY and CDR2 SMNVEV (reference sequence). This CDR3 reads CASSLSRTNEQFF. CDR3 DNA sequence: TGTGCCAGCAGCCTCTCCAGGACTAATGAGCAGTTCTTC.

This rearrangement joins TRBV29-1 to TRBJ2-2; possibly TRBD1 for D (5 bases). This CDR3 region has 15 residues. V dropped 0 bases and J dropped 6 bases, with 14 bases sitting between them. From germline, CDR1 is SQVTM and CDR2 ANQGSEA. The CDR3 nucleotides are TGCAGCGTTGAAGATGGGGCCCTCGACGCCGGGGAGCTGTTTTTT. Protein product: CSVEDGALDAGELFF.

This clonotype occurred many times. The chain uses TRBV2 and TRBJ1-2; TRBD1 matches 10 bases. Germline V gives CDR1 SNHLY, CDR2 FYNNEI. Trimming removed 7 bases from V and 6 bases from J; junction bases left unmatched: 5. This CDR3 contains 13 residues. The CDR3 nucleotides read TGTGCCAGCACCCCGACAGGGGGCGATGGCTACACCTTC. Translation gives CASTPTGGDGYTF.

The table lists this clonotype with many counts. V and J are TRBV14 and TRBJ2-1; no definite D call. Germline CDR1 and CDR2: SGHDN and FVKESK. The ends were cut back, 0 bases at V and 7 bases at J, with 10 bases in the middle. The CDR3 runs to 14 residues. The CDR3 nucleotides read TGTGCCAGCAGCCAAGACCCAGTGCGAAATGAGCAGTTCTTC. Protein product: CASSQDPVRNEQFF.

This clonotype was detected a few times. V and J are TRBV28 and TRBJ1-5, with D hard to call. This CDR3 spans 14 amino acids. V shed 1 base and J shed 1 base, with 5 bases lying between them. CDR1 is MDHEN and CDR2 is SYDVKM in the germline V gene. The CDR3 loop reads CASSLSGSNQPQHF. The CDR3 DNA reads TGTGCCAGCAGTTTATCGGGGAGCAATCAGCCCCAGCATTTT.

The chain recombines TRBV30 with TRBJ1-1; 7 bases are shared with TRBD1. Germline V lookup: CDR1 GTSNPN, CDR2 SVGIG (reference sequence). V lost 3 bases to trimming and J lost 1 base; unmatched junction nucleotides: 5. CDR3 length equals 14 residues. The CDR3 sequence is CAWRADRWNTEAFF. In DNA form, the CDR3 reads TGTGCCTGGAGGGCGGACAGGTGGAACACTGAAGCTTTCTTT.

This clonotype was recorded many times. For the CDR3, the DNA is TGCAGTGCTAGAGCCGGGACCCAGAGCTCCTACAATGAGCAGTTCTTC. It is translated as CSARAGTQSSYNEQFF. The chain has TRBV20-1 and TRBJ2-1; D may be TRBD1 or TRBD2 (5 bases each). The germline CDR1 and CDR2 sequences are DFQATT and SNEGSKA (reference sequence). V was cut by 1 base and J by 0 bases, with 13 bases left in between. The CDR3 covers 16 residues.

This chain joins TRBV7-2 and TRBJ2-3, with a weak D call TRBD2 (7 bases). Germline CDR1 and CDR2: SGHTA and FQGNSA. The length of the CDR3 is 16 residues. Deletions cut 2 bases from V and 1 base from J, with 13 bases between. DNA of the CDR3: TGTGCCAGCAGCTTATGGGGGGGGCTGGGCACAGATACGCAGTATTTT. As protein: CASSLWGGLGTDTQYF.

This clonotype was observed at least ten times. The V gene is TRBV24-1, the J gene TRBJ2-3; D uncertain. V dropped 3 bases and J dropped 0 bases, with 12 bases sitting between them. CDR1 and CDR2 (germline): KGHDR, SFDVKD. The CDR3 is made up of 16 amino acids. The CDR3 DNA follows: TGTGCCACCAGTGATCCTGGCAGCAGAAGCACAGATACGCAGTATTTT. Translated: CATSDPGSRSTDTQYF.

This clonotype came up many times. The chain is built from TRBV3-1 and TRBJ2-7; the D gene is possibly TRBD2 (6 bases). Germline V gene data show CDR1 as LGHDT and CDR2 as YNNKEL (reference sequence). The CDR3 sequence is 16 residues long. V lost 4 bases, J lost 0 bases, and 16 bases lay in between. The CDR3 reads CASSPFAGGSSYEQYF. CDR3 bases: TGTGCCAGCAGCCCTTTTGCCGGGGGAAGCTCCTACGAGCAGTACTTC.

This clonotype was recorded many times. The DNA of the CDR3 is TGTGCCACCAGTGACCCCGGGACAGGGGGCAGCACCGGGGAGCTGTTTTTT. Translation: CATSDPGTGGSTGELFF. This sequence joins TRBV24-1 and TRBJ2-2; 12 bases map to TRBD1. The trim removed 4 bases at V and 4 bases at J, leaving 6 bases unmatched. CDR3 length: 17 residues. The germline CDR1 and CDR2 sequences are KGHDR and SFDVKD.